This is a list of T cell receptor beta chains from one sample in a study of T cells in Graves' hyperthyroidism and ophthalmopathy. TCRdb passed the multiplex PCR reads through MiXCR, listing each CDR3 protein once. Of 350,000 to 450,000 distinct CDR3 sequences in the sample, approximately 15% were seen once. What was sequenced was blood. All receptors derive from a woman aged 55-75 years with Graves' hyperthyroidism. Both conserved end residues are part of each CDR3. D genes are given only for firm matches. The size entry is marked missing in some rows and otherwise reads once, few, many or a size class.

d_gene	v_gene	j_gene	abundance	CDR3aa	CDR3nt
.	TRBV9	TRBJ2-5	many	CASSVAGHSETQYF	TGTGCCAGCAGCGTTGCAGGGCATTCAGAGACCCAGTACTTC
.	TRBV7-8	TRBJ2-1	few	CATNKGEFSYNEQFF	TGTGCCACCAACAAAGGGGAATTCTCCTACAATGAGCAGTTCTTC
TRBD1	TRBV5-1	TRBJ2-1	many	CASSPGQGSNNEQFF	TGCGCCAGCAGCCCGGGACAGGGGAGTAACAATGAGCAGTTCTTC
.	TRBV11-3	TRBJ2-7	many	CASSFLSHEQYF	TGTGCCAGCAGCTTCCTTTCTCACGAGCAGTACTTC
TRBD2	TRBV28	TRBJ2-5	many	CASSSRAGGLETQYF	TGTGCCAGCAGTTCCAGAGCGGGAGGCTTAGAGACCCAGTACTTC
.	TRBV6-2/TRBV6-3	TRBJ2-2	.	CASSPLGTDTGELFF	TGTGCCAGCAGTCCTCTCGGGACCGACACCGGGGAGCTGTTTTTT
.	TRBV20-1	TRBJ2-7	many	CSARAFGRNYEQYF	TGCAGTGCTAGGGCTTTTGGCAGAAACTACGAGCAGTACTTC
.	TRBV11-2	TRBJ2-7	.	CASSKTGSPYEQYF	TGTGCCAGCAGCAAAACGGGAAGCCCCTACGAGCAGTACTTC
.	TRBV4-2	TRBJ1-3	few	CASATGLTGNTIYF	TGTGCCAGCGCTACAGGGCTAACTGGAAACACCATATATTTT
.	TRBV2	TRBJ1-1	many	CASRFGQTAEAFF	TGTGCCAGCAGATTCGGACAGACTGCTGAAGCTTTCTTT
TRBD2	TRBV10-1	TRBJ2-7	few	CASSEASGLEQYF	TGCGCCAGCAGTGAAGCTAGCGGGCTCGAGCAGTACTTC
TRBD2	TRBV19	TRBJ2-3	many	CASSIAGLAGGRTDTQYF	TGTGCCAGTAGTATAGCGGGACTAGCGGGAGGTCGCACAGATACGCAGTATTTT
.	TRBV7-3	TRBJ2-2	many	CASSRTSVTGELFF	TGTGCCAGCAGCCGGACCTCCGTCACCGGGGAGCTGTTTTTT
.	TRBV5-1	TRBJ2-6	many	CASRGGSGANVLTF	TGCGCCAGCAGAGGAGGCTCTGGGGCCAACGTCCTGACTTTC
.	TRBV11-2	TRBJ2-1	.	CASSLPGAGNEQFF	TGTGCCAGCAGCCTCCCAGGGGCAGGCAATGAGCAGTTCTTC
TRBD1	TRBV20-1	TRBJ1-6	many	CSAREGARDRSPLHF	TGCAGTGCTAGGGAGGGGGCCAGGGATCGTTCACCCCTCCACTTT
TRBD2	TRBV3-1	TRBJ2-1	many	CASSLWTSDGEQFF	TGTGCCAGCAGCCTCTGGACTAGCGACGGTGAGCAGTTCTTC
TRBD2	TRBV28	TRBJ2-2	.	CAGGLAGTGELFF	TGTGCCGGGGGACTAGCGGGAACCGGGGAGCTGTTTTTT
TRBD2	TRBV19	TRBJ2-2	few	CASSIVGTRGPGELFF	TGTGCCAGTAGTATAGTGGGGACTAGAGGCCCTGGGGAGCTGTTTTTT
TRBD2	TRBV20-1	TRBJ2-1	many	CSARAAGTRKNNEQFF	TGCAGTGCTAGAGCAGCAGGGACTAGGAAAAACAATGAGCAGTTCTTC
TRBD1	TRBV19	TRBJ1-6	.	CASNLPGQGNSPLHF	TGTGCCAGTAACCTCCCGGGACAGGGCAATTCACCCCTCCACTTT
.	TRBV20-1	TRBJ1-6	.	CSATYRVYNSPLHF	TGCAGTGCTACTTACAGGGTTTATAATTCACCCCTCCACTTT
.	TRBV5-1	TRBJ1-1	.	CASSAPGLNTEAFF	TGCGCCAGCAGCGCCCCGGGATTGAACACTGAAGCTTTCTTT
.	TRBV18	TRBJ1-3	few	CASSPYKRDYRNTIYF	TGTGCCAGCTCACCCTACAAAAGAGACTATAGAAACACCATATATTTT
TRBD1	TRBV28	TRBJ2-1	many	CASSFSPGQGYNEQFF	TGTGCCAGCAGTTTTTCGCCGGGACAGGGTTACAATGAGCAGTTCTTC
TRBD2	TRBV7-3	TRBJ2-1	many	CASSSLLAGGHNEQFF	TGTGCCAGCAGCTCCCTACTAGCGGGAGGCCACAATGAGCAGTTCTTC
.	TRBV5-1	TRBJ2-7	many	CASSPYHGTQSYEQYF	TGCGCCAGCAGCCCTTACCACGGGACACAAAGCTACGAGCAGTACTTC
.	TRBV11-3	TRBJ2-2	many	CASSSYPAGELFF	TGTGCCAGCAGCTCTTACCCGGCCGGGGAGCTGTTTTTT
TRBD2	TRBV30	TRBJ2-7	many	CAWRTPGGLSYEQYF	TGTGCCTGGCGAACACCGGGGGGACTCTCCTACGAGCAGTACTTC
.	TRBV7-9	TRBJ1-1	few	CASTGVGSTEAFF	TGTGCCAGCACCGGCGTCGGGAGCACTGAAGCTTTCTTT
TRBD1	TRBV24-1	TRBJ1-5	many	CATSDSGTGIGNQPQHF	TGTGCCACCAGTGATTCCGGGACAGGCATCGGCAATCAGCCCCAGCATTTT
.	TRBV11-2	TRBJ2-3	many	CASSPRTSTDTQYF	TGTGCCAGCAGCCCCCGGACTAGCACAGATACGCAGTATTTT
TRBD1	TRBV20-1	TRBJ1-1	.	CRAGTGASNTEAFF	TGCAGGGCCGGGACAGGGGCGTCGAACACTGAAGCTTTCTTT
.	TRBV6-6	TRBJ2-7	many	CASSYSGGAEQYF	TGTGCCAGCAGTTACAGTGGGGGGGCTGAGCAGTACTTC